These 9 T cell receptor beta chains share one sample of origin, sequenced in a study of cytomegalovirus exposure and HLA in healthy donors. The PCR ran on 60 Vbeta and 13 Jbeta primers. TCRdb's copy holds only in-frame clones and misses some; the assay was immunoSEQ multiplex PCR. The sample lists roughly 110,000 clones; around three quarters were seen once. Sequenced: PBMCs. Receptors were obtained from a boy aged 5-17 years in good health and CMV-seronegative.

This chain connects TRBV28 to TRBJ2-5; D ambiguous. The CDR3 covers 14 residues. Germline assignment: CDR1 MDHEN and CDR2 SYDVKM. The V end lost 3 bases, the J end lost 2 bases, and 10 bases lay between the germline ends. CDR3: CASSFGGRQETQYF. The CDR3 region has the DNA TGTGCCAGCAGTTTTGGCGGCAGACAAGAGACCCAGTACTTC.

CDR3 sequence (DNA): TGCGCCAGCAGCTTGCAACAGTATAATTCACCCCTCCACTTT. This sequence encodes CASSLQQYNSPLHF. The chain recombines TRBV5-1 with TRBJ1-6; D is unresolved. This CDR3 region has 14 residues. CDR1 and CDR2 from the germline V gene are SGHRS and YFSETQ. V was clipped by 1 base and J by 4 bases, with 6 bases between them.

This clone was found a few times. The V gene is TRBV30, the J gene TRBJ1-2; maybe TRBD1 (5 bases). CDR3 length equals 14 residues. Looked up from germline, CDR1 is GTSNPN and CDR2 is SVGIG (reference sequence). V gave up 4 bases and J gave up 3 bases, with 15 bases separating them. CDR3 bases: TGTGCCTGGAATGACGGGGGGTTACACTATGGCTACACCTTC. This gives the protein CAWNDGGLHYGYTF.

The chain combines TRBV4-1 with TRBJ2-7; 9 positions agree with TRBD1. Trimming at V came to 4 bases and at J to 0 bases, leaving 7 bases not matched to a gene. The germline gives CDR1 MGHRA, CDR2 YSYEKL. The CDR3 is made up of 16 amino acids. The CDR3 coding sequence is TGCGCCAGCAGCCTCGGACAGGGGCCGAGCTCCTACGAGCAGTACTTC. It translates to CASSLGQGPSSYEQYF.

The chain joins TRBV7-3 to TRBJ1-1; D uncertain. Germline loops: CDR1 SGHTA, CDR2 FQGTGA. Trimming removed 5 bases from V and 6 bases from J, with 10 bases in between. CDR3 size: 12 residues. The CDR3 DNA sequence: TGTGCCAGCAGCGTGAGTCGCTCTGAAGCTTTCTTT. Translated: CASSVSRSEAFF.

The chain employs TRBV7-6 and TRBJ2-7, with D tentatively TRBD1 (6 bases). CDR1 is SGHVS and CDR2 is FNYEAQ in the germline V gene. V was pared by 2 bases and J by 5 bases, with 13 bases between. The CDR3 loop spans 14 amino acids. CDR3 residues: CASSLLTGTNEQYF. DNA for the CDR3: TGTGCCAGCAGCTTATTAACCGGGACAAACGAGCAGTACTTC.

This clone came up a few times. The rearrangement uses TRBV4-1 and TRBJ2-2, with D possibly being TRBD1 (7 bases). Trimming shortened V by 5 bases and J by 7 bases, and 17 bases separated the two germline ends. CDR1 and CDR2 (germline): MGHRA, YSYEKL. The CDR3 is 15 amino acids. Written as DNA, the CDR3 is TGCGCCAGCAGCACGCCCAGGGGGGCGGTCGGGGAGCTGTTTTTT. Its protein product is CASSTPRGAVGELFF.

V usage is TRBV2 and J usage is TRBJ2-7; 12 positions match TRBD2. J was trimmed by 1 base and V by 6 bases; bases with no gene match: 4. CDR1 and CDR2 from the germline V gene are SNHLY and FYNNEI. The CDR3 spans 15 residues. The CDR3 spells CASRGTSGLSYEQYF. The DNA of the CDR3 is TGTGCCAGCAGAGGGACTAGCGGGCTTTCCTACGAGCAGTACTTC.

This rearrangement joins TRBV6-1 to TRBJ1-1; D unclear. The germline gives CDR1 MNHNS, CDR2 SASEGT. V was cut by 6 bases and J by 6 bases, with 20 bases left in between. The CDR3 consists of 15 residues. CDR3 bases: TGTGCCAGCAGATTCAGACCTGCGGGGTTCCCTGAAGCTTTCTTT. Protein sequence: CASRFRPAGFPEAFF.